Below, 4 T cell receptor beta chains from the same sample are listed, as sequenced in a study of beta chain features in type 1 diabetes. Findings and caveats of the study: There was a moderate but significant shortening of TCRB CDR3s in all four CD4+ subsets of Type 1 diabetes patients.

No cognate antigen is known for these TCRs. cDNA synthesis used the whole RNA isolate, giving expressed TCRB sequences. The method was immunoSEQ multiplex PCR; TCRdb's version includes in-frame clones alone and lacks a portion of them. Counted here are 330,000 or so clones, roughly 12% occurring once; the ten biggest clones make up 0.01%. The sequencing sample was made of naive CD4+ T cells from blood. These receptors all stem from a woman under 30 with type 1 diabetes.

This clone was recorded a few times. The V and J genes are TRBV7-9 and TRBJ2-6; 7 bases are shared with TRBD2. Trimming removed 5 bases from V and 3 bases from J; junction bases left unmatched: 10. Germline loops: CDR1 SEHNR, CDR2 FQNEAQ (reference sequence). This CDR3 is built from 17 residues. The CDR3: CASSNRRGGVGANVLTF. CDR3 bases: TGTGCCAGCAGCAACCGACGGGGAGGGGTTGGGGCCAACGTCCTGACTTTC.

The chain joins TRBV11-2 to TRBJ2-1; D unclear. The ends were cut back, 5 bases at V and 5 bases at J, with 10 bases in the middle. This CDR3 has 13 amino acids. Germline assignment: CDR1 SGHAT and CDR2 FQNNGV. The CDR3 region has the DNA TGTGCCAGCAGCATACTACCGAACAATGAGCAGTTCTTC. Translated: CASSILPNNEQFF.

V gene TRBV7-9 combines with J gene TRBJ2-1; the D gene is possibly TRBD2 (6 bases). The CDR3 consists of 14 residues. V was shortened by 6 bases and J by 15 bases, with 24 bases between the two germline ends. CDR1 and CDR2 from the germline V gene are SEHNR and FQNEAQ (reference sequence). The CDR3 DNA reads TGTGCCAGCAGTCGGATGGGGCAGACTAGTTCACGGTTCTTC. It codes for CASSRMGQTSSRFF.

This clone was seen a handful of times. V gene TRBV9 combines with J gene TRBJ2-3; D is unclear. This CDR3 region has 13 residues. Germline CDR1 SGDLS, CDR2 YYNGEE. Trimming took 3 bases from V and 0 from J, leaving 5 bases between them. CDR3 DNA: TGTGCCAGCAGCGATTCTAGCACAGATACGCAGTATTTT. It is translated as CASSDSSTDTQYF.